What follows are 27 T cell receptor beta chains derived from one specimen sequenced in a study of blood T cell repertoires in COVID-19. TCRdb's copy holds only in-frame clones and misses some; the assay was immunoSEQ multiplex PCR. Among 200,000 to 250,000 clones, around 84% were seen once, and the ten largest hold 5.9%. Source material: peripheral blood. The receptors shown here come from a man older than 75 with acute or convalescent COVID-19.

The rearrangement links TRBV6-6 to TRBJ1-1, with 10 nucleotides matching TRBD1. The V and J ends lost 6 bases and 5 bases, in that order; junction bases with no gene match: 3. The germline V gene has CDR1 MNHNY and CDR2 SVGAGI (reference sequence). The CDR3 runs to 13 residues. CDR3 sequence (DNA): TGTGCCAGCAGCTGGGACAGGGGAACTGAAGCTTTCTTT. Encoded protein: CASSWDRGTEAFF.

The gene calls are TRBV3-1 (or the pseudogene TRBV3-2) and TRBJ2-4; the match to TRBD1 covers 7 bases. Trimming cost V 6 bases and J 9 bases; bases outside gene matches: 11. The CDR3 length is 14 residues. CDR1 LGHDT and CDR2 YNNKEL come from the germline V gene (reference sequence). The CDR3 here is CASSLNRGWGIQYF. CDR3 nucleotides: TGTGCCAGCAGTCTTAACAGGGGTTGGGGCATTCAGTACTTC.

V usage is TRBV30 and J usage is TRBJ2-3, with D possibly TRBD1 on 6 matching bases. Trimming removed 2 bases from V and 4 bases from J, with 13 bases in between. Germline assignment: CDR1 GTSNPN and CDR2 SVGIG (reference sequence). The CDR3 sequence is 14 residues long. CDR3: CAWSKGVLADTQYF. The CDR3 DNA follows: TGTGCCTGGAGTAAGGGGGTGCTCGCAGATACGCAGTATTTT.

This chain joins TRBV11-3 and TRBJ2-1; 9 nucleotides align to TRBD2. Germline assignment: CDR1 SGHNT and CDR2 YENEEA. The CDR3 has 17 amino acids. V dropped 1 base and J dropped 7; count of bases not matched to a gene: 11. Here the CDR3 DNA reads TGTGCCAGCAGCTTAGTTAGCGCGGGAGGGGGCAAAAATGAGCAGTTCTTC. Protein product: CASSLVSAGGGKNEQFF.

The rearrangement uses TRBV29-1 and TRBJ2-1, with 13 nucleotides matching TRBD2. The CDR3 spans 15 residues. Germline trimming cut 0 bases from V and 5 bases from J; bases unmatched to any gene: 1. Germline values: CDR1 SQVTM, CDR2 ANQGSEA. The CDR3 region has the DNA TGCAGCGTTGAAGATGGACTAGCGGGAGACAATGAGCAGTTCTTC. Its protein is CSVEDGLAGDNEQFF.

This chain connects TRBV15 to TRBJ2-3, with D perhaps TRBD1 (7 bases). This CDR3 has 20 residues. Germline CDR1 LNHNV, CDR2 YYDKDF (reference sequence). Trimming cost V 6 bases and J 1 base, with 29 bases left between them. As DNA, the CDR3 is TGTGCCACCAGTGCCGGGACAGCCAGAGGCGTAGCGGAGGGCACAGATACGCAGTATTTT. Encoded protein: CATSAGTARGVAEGTDTQYF.

The gene calls are TRBV5-6 and TRBJ1-1; D is perhaps TRBD1 (6 bases). Trimming shortened V by 4 bases and J by 7 bases, and 20 bases separated the two germline ends. This CDR3 contains 15 residues. Germline V CDR1 and CDR2: SGHDT, YYEEEE. CDR3 in amino acids: CASSLTGVPLREAFF. CDR3 bases: TGTGCCAGCAGCCTGACAGGAGTCCCACTTCGTGAAGCTTTCTTT.

V and J are TRBV14 and TRBJ1-1; D unresolved. The CDR3 consists of 11 residues. V lost 1 base and J 14 bases, leaving 11 bases between the germline ends. The germline V gene encodes CDR1 SGHDN and CDR2 FVKESK. CDR3 DNA sequence: TGTGCCAGCAGCCAAGTATGGAGGGTCTTCTTT. Translation: CASSQVWRVFF.

The chain links TRBV28 to TRBJ2-2, with 15 bases matching TRBD2. This CDR3 comprises 18 residues. Germline lookup yields CDR1 MDHEN and CDR2 SYDVKM. J gave up 0 bases and V 6 bases, and 5 bases lay outside the gene matches. The CDR3 region has the DNA TGTGCCAGCAGCGGGACTAGCGGGAGGTCTACGAACACCGGGGAGCTGTTTTTT. This codes for CASSGTSGRSTNTGELFF. Supplemented by reference TRBV28 and TRBJ2-2, the full variable domain reads DVKVTQSSRYLVKRTGEKVFLECVQDMDHENMFWYRQDPGLGLRLIYFSYDVKMKEKGDIPEGYSVSREKKERFSLILESASTNQTSMYLCASSGTSGRSTNTGELFFGEGSRLTVL.

The rearrangement uses TRBV5-4 and TRBJ1-1; TRBD1 aligns across 8 bases. After removal of 4 bases from V and 2 bases from J, the junction contained 10 bases not matched to a gene. CDR3 size: 16 residues. Per germline, CDR1 SGHNT and CDR2 YYREEE (reference sequence). The CDR3 coding sequence is TGTGCCAGCAGCCTAAGACAGGGGAGAGGAAACACTGAAGCTTTCTTT. It codes for CASSLRQGRGNTEAFF.

This sequence joins TRBV5-1 and TRBJ2-7, with a tentative D call TRBD2 (5 bases). CDR1 and CDR2 (germline): SGHRS, YFSETQ. V was clipped by 4 bases and J by 6 bases, with 17 bases between them. CDR3 length: 14 amino acids. The CDR3 loop reads CASSAGMILTEQYF. CDR3 coding DNA: TGCGCCAGCAGCGCCGGGATGATTTTAACCGAGCAGTACTTC.

CDR3 sequence: CASSPVGGKYNEQFF. In DNA form, the CDR3 reads TGTGCCAGCTCACCAGTCGGGGGAAAATACAATGAGCAGTTCTTC. J is TRBJ2-1 and V is TRBV18; weak D call: TRBD2 (6 bases). V was trimmed by 2 bases and J by 4 bases, leaving 12 bases between them. The CDR3 has 15 amino acids. Germline CDR1 reads KGHSH; CDR2 reads LQKENI.

The rearrangement links TRBV19 to TRBJ2-1; 7 bases fit TRBD1. Germline V gene sequence: CDR1 LNHDA, CDR2 SQIVND (reference sequence). The CDR3 is 12 residues long. Trimming took 5 bases from V and 13 from J; bases not matched to a gene: 8. The CDR3 here is CASSEQGPRQFF. The CDR3 coding sequence is TGTGCCAGTAGTGAACAGGGGCCCCGACAGTTCTTC. The full variable domain, its missing parts supplied by reference TRBV19 and TRBJ2-1, is DGGITQSPKYLFRKEGQNVTLSCEQNLNHDAMYWYRQDPGQGLRLIYYSQIVNDFQKGDIAEGYSVSREKKESFPLTVTSAQKNPTAFYLCASSEQGPRQFFGPGTRLTVL.

The count of this clone is one. This chain links TRBV24-1 with TRBJ1-5, with 10 bases that match TRBD1. The CDR3 contains 13 residues. The junction had 1 base not matched to a gene; V was cut back by 7 bases and J by 5 bases. Germline-derived CDR1 and CDR2 are KGHDR and SFDVKD. CDR3 sequence reads: CATSGTGDQPQHF. CDR3 nucleotides: TGTGCCACCAGCGGGACAGGGGATCAGCCCCAGCATTTT.

This clone appeared once. This chain uses TRBV24-1 with TRBJ2-3; 8 bases align to TRBD2. This CDR3 region has 16 residues. The trim removed 2 bases at V and 2 bases at J, leaving 5 bases unmatched. The germline V gene encodes CDR1 KGHDR and CDR2 SFDVKD. CDR3 DNA: TGTGCCACCAGTGATTGGGTAGCGGGGAACACAGATACGCAGTATTTT. This sequence encodes CATSDWVAGNTDTQYF.

J is TRBJ2-7 and V is TRBV2; 14 positions agree with TRBD2. The V segment lost 6 bases and the J segment 4 bases; nucleotides outside the gene matches: 5. Germline V gives CDR1 SNHLY, CDR2 FYNNEI. CDR3 length: 15 residues. DNA for the CDR3: TGTGCCAGCAGGGCAGGGACTAGCGGGAGTTACGAGCAGTACTTC. Translation: CASRAGTSGSYEQYF.

This sequence joins TRBV3-1 (or the pseudogene TRBV3-2) and TRBJ2-7; possibly TRBD2 for D (5 bases). The CDR3 is made up of 12 amino acids. V was trimmed by 4 bases and J by 5 bases, leaving 9 bases between them. CDR1 is LGHDT, CDR2 YNNKEL, per germline (reference sequence). CDR3 amino acids: CASSRGAHEQYV. The CDR3 DNA sequence: TGTGCCAGCAGCCGGGGAGCTCACGAGCAGTACGTC.

This sequence joins TRBV10-2 and TRBJ1-2; tentatively, D is TRBD1 (5 bases). Germline V gives CDR1 WSHSY, CDR2 SAAADI. The V end lost 11 bases, the J end lost 6 bases, and 19 bases lay between the germline ends. The CDR3 is made up of 13 amino acids. CDR3 loop: CAAAPVGANGYTF. The CDR3 nucleotides read TGCGCCGCAGCCCCGGTTGGGGCCAATGGCTACACCTTC.

The chain links TRBV11-1 to TRBJ1-2; a weak D match, TRBD1 (5 bases). This CDR3 region has 13 residues. Germline CDR1 and CDR2: SGHAT and FQDESV (reference sequence). V shed 3 bases and J shed 6 bases, with 11 bases lying between them. CDR3 sequence: CASSLRRVDGYTF. The CDR3 nucleotides read TGTGCCAGCAGCTTGCGCAGGGTCGATGGCTACACCTTC.

The table lists this clone with a count of one. The chain combines TRBV20-1 with TRBJ1-2; D not certain. The germline gives CDR1 DFQATT, CDR2 SNEGSKA (reference sequence). Deletions cut 4 bases from V and 6 bases from J, with 6 bases between. The CDR3 has 10 residues. The CDR3 region is CSATENGYTF. DNA for the CDR3: TGCAGTGCTACGGAGAATGGCTACACCTTC.

This chain links TRBV6-6 with TRBJ1-6; no firm D call. Germline values: CDR1 MNHNY, CDR2 SVGAGI (reference sequence). The CDR3 consists of 15 residues. Trimming took off 6 bases at V and 0 bases at J, with 9 bases between the two ends. CDR3 protein: CASRGGSSYNSPLHF. The CDR3 DNA follows: TGTGCCAGCAGAGGAGGGAGCTCCTATAATTCACCCCTCCACTTT.

The chain joins TRBV5-1 to TRBJ2-3, with 8 bases fitting TRBD1. Germline assignment: CDR1 SGHRS and CDR2 YFSETQ. J was trimmed by 2 bases and V by 4 bases; bases with no gene match: 9. The CDR3 totals 16 residues. CDR3 region: CASSPGQGWFTDTQYF. In nucleotides, the CDR3 is TGCGCCAGCAGCCCCGGACAGGGATGGTTCACAGATACGCAGTATTTT.

This sequence joins TRBV29-1 and TRBJ1-1; D not resolved. The CDR3 length is 12 residues. Trimming took off 0 bases at V and 8 bases at J, with 10 bases between the two ends. Germline V gene data show CDR1 as SQVTM and CDR2 as ANQGSEA. The CDR3 here is CSVEDPGSEAFF. For the CDR3, the DNA is TGCAGCGTTGAAGACCCGGGGTCGGAAGCTTTCTTT.

V and J are TRBV7-2 and TRBJ2-2; TRBD1 matches 10 bases. The V and J ends lost 1 base and 5 bases, in that order; junction bases with no gene match: 10. Looked up from germline, CDR1 is SGHTA and CDR2 is FQGNSA. CDR3 length: 18 residues. CDR3 sequence reads: CASSLVRQTGGGTGELFF. The CDR3 coding sequence is TGTGCCAGCAGCTTAGTCCGACAGACAGGGGGCGGAACCGGGGAGCTGTTTTTT.

The chain has TRBV19 and TRBJ2-3; 8 bases are shared with TRBD2. The CDR3 runs to 17 residues. Trimming cost V 3 bases and J 5 bases; bases outside gene matches: 13. Germline assignment: CDR1 LNHDA and CDR2 SQIVND (reference sequence). CDR3 sequence: CASSITSGSLGGDTQYF. The CDR3 DNA sequence: TGTGCCAGTAGTATTACAAGCGGGAGTCTAGGTGGAGATACGCAGTATTTT.

This rearrangement joins TRBV19 to TRBJ1-1, with 9 bases aligning to TRBD1. Unmatched junction bases numbered 5, after V lost 6 bases and J lost 3 bases. CDR1 LNHDA and CDR2 SQIVND come from the germline V gene (reference sequence). The CDR3 length is 14 residues. The CDR3: CASSKDRGDTEAFF. The CDR3 nucleotides are TGTGCCAGTAGCAAAGACAGGGGGGACACTGAAGCTTTCTTT.

In this sample, this clone turned up a few times. The CDR3 reads CASSMGWQGNTEAFF. The CDR3 DNA reads as TGTGCCAGTAGTATGGGGTGGCAGGGTAACACTGAAGCTTTCTTT. The rearrangement joins TRBV19 to TRBJ1-1; tentatively, D is TRBD1 (5 bases). This CDR3 has 15 amino acids. Trimming pared 3 bases from V and 2 bases from J, leaving 13 bases between. In germline, CDR1 is LNHDA, CDR2 SQIVND (reference sequence). Together with reference TRBV19 and TRBJ1-1, the CDR3 gives the full variable domain: DGGITQSPKYLFRKEGQNVTLSCEQNLNHDAMYWYRQDPGQGLRLIYYSQIVNDFQKGDIAEGYSVSREKKESFPLTVTSAQKNPTAFYLCASSMGWQGNTEAFFGQGTRLTVV.